This TCR beta chain was captured in a study of T cells in Graves' hyperthyroidism and ophthalmopathy (dated 2019 in TCRdb). Context from the whole study: Peripheral blood samples were taken at initial diagnosis, before any treatment was given. To identify distinguishing TCR V-J signatures, a discovery cohort of 100 patients was used, comprising some 43 with Graves' ophthalmopathy and 57 with stable Graves' hyperthyroidism. An independent validation cohort of 18 to 20 hyperthyroidism patients and about 15 patients who later progressed to ophthalmopathy tested prospective prediction of ophthalmopathy. For training and testing, the 100 or so patients in the discovery cohort were randomly divided in a 7:3 ratio. The study also compared thyroid tissue and blood T-cell repertoires from roughly 6 Graves' hyperthyroidism patients. Once sampling was done, hyperthyroidism patients were given methimazole at a starting dose of 30 mg daily, whereas ophthalmopathy patients were given high-dose intravenous methylprednisolone. The paper reports TCR Vbeta CDR3 sequencing of fewer than 150 peripheral blood samples: 40 or so ophthalmopathy, about 75 hyperthyroidism and 17 progressor patients. General findings and caveats noted by the study authors: In validation, progression to ophthalmopathy was predicted by the model with about 70% sensitivity and just over 72% specificity, a median of about 6.4 months before onset. A model built on a 13 V-J signature distinguished ophthalmopathy from stable hyperthyroidism, reaching around 88% sensitivity and under 84% specificity in cross-validation and 80%/75% in testing. Most expanded thyroid clonotypes (frequency above 0.001) were also detected in blood, suggesting blood repertoires may reflect thyroid immune responses. Sample size was not statistically predetermined, and investigators were not blinded to group allocation.

This clonotype was counted ten times or more. Its antigen remains undetermined. No clone much larger than this one lies a single base away; base qualities are absent. From the cysteine up to the phenylalanine, the CDR3 has a length of 13 residues. The retained sequence is limited to the CDR3, 39 bases, with the frame set at the first base. CDR1 and CDR2 are drawn from the germline V gene: LGHNT, FRNRAP. The V end loses 6 bases and the J end loses 5 bases, and a stretch of 13 bases separates them. TCR beta CDR3 regions were amplified from RNA transcripts. For the first round of RT-PCR on the TCR CDR3, the HTBI primer set was used together with the Qiagen OneStep RT-PCR kit. Libraries were constructed in a second round of multiplex PCR, after which size selection and purification were performed. Libraries were sequenced paired-end with 100 bp reads on an Illumina HiSeq2000. The authors processed their data as follows. Raw data were processed with SOAPnuke, discarding reads with adapters, uncalled bases, mean Phred below 15, or no exact constant-primer or identifier match. COPE v1.2.5 was used to merge high-quality paired reads, and clonotypes were defined as unique nucleotide sequences. Clonotypes were aligned to IMGT TRBV, TRBD and TRBJ reference segments using MiTCR v1.1. The analysis was restricted to V-J combinations with a frequency above 0.0001, which together covered just over 98% of the repertoires. A TCS score was defined as the ratio of F50 (clonal expansion) to E x V (chaos), with BLOSUM62-based TCRdist applied between CDR3 peptides within each V-J. Welch's t-statistics and random forest reduced roughly 530 V-J features to 13, which were used in a naive Bayes classifier (R e1071). The public sequencing data were trimmed at Q25 with fastp and processed into clonotypes with MiXCR by TCRdb, which kept only in-frame beta chains. Each entry merges the rows of one CDR3 protein and shows their most common DNA and genes. What appears here as the V and J calls and clone size reflects TCRdb's work, not the paper's. The table for this sample lists approximately 410,000 distinct CDR3 sequences; over 12% of them were counted only once. The top ten constitute roughly an eighth of the sample.

Moderately to severely active disease, a Clinical Activity Score of at least 3, a NOSPECS grade of at least 4, and a duration under 3 months were present in ophthalmopathy patients. Exclusion was applied to patients with uncontrolled infections, other autoimmune diseases, pregnancy or lactation. Diagnoses relied on clinical symptoms, serum thyroxine and TRAb, thyroid ultrasound and orbital computed tomography. PBMCs were separated from under 11 ml of fresh peripheral blood using Ficoll-Paque density gradient centrifugation. Total RNA was extracted with Trizol reagent, and quality was checked on an Agilent 2100 Bioanalyzer.

The receptor's source is a man aged 18-30 years with Graves' ophthalmopathy. Sequenced: blood. The rearranged chain carries TRBV12-5 and TRBJ1-1; TRBD1 is a possible D gene, resting on 5 matching bases. The CDR3 protein is CASGRIRGTEAFF. The nucleotides read TGTGCTAGTGGCCGAATCCGGGGGACTGAAGCTTTCTTT.